These 20 T cell receptor beta chains came from one sample sequenced in a study of CD8 T cell repertoires and HIV-1 epitope variants (dated by TCRdb to between 2020 and 2021). Receptors were amplified or captured by the immunoSEQ multiplex PCR assay. TCRdb limited this immuneACCESS table to in-frame rearrangements with V and J called. A share of clones is missing; checked studies link under half to unresolved V genes, and the rest is unexplained. This sample is represented by about 5,000 clones; approximately 70% of them were singletons. The top ten constitute approximately 46% of the sample. For these TCRs, the target antigens are not known. The material sequenced was cultured CD8+ T cells derived from PBMCs. Source of these receptors: a male donor with HIV.

V usage is TRBV28 and J usage is TRBJ2-7, with a weak D call TRBD1 (5 bases). The V and J ends lost 8 bases and 2 bases respectively, with 13 bases between them. The germline V gene has CDR1 MDHEN and CDR2 SYDVKM. The CDR3 has 13 amino acids. CDR3 sequence (DNA): TGTGCCAGCCTCCAGGGAACCCCCTACGAGCAGTACTTC. The encoded protein is CASLQGTPYEQYF.

DNA for the CDR3: TGTGCCAGCAGCTTTTCGGGTAGCAATCAGCCCCAGCATTTT. Its translation: CASSFSGSNQPQHF. The J gene is TRBJ1-5, the V gene TRBV5-6, with D unresolved. There are 14 residues in the CDR3. V gave up 2 bases and J gave up 0 bases, with 6 bases separating them. Germline CDR1 is SGHDT and CDR2 is YYEEEE.

The rearrangement links TRBV28 to TRBJ2-7; D uncertain. Trimming took off 8 bases at V and 3 bases at J, with 11 bases between the two ends. The CDR3 contains 12 residues. In germline, CDR1 is MDHEN, CDR2 SYDVKM. The CDR3 loop reads CASRGRNYEQYF. CDR3 bases: TGTGCCAGCCGTGGGCGGAACTACGAGCAGTACTTC.

The chain combines TRBV5-4 with TRBJ2-7; TRBD1 agrees at 7 bases. This CDR3 comprises 17 residues. Trimming cost V 4 bases and J 5 bases; bases outside gene matches: 18. Per the germline V gene, CDR1 is SGHNT and CDR2 is YYREEE (reference sequence). Here the CDR3 DNA reads TGTGCCAGCAGCCCTGGACAGGATCTAGCCCTGAGGAACGAGCAGTACTTC. The encoded protein is CASSPGQDLALRNEQYF. Combining the CDR3 with reference TRBV5-4 and TRBJ2-7 gives the whole variable domain ETGVTQSPTHLIKTRGQQVTLRCSSQSGHNTVSWYQQALGQGPQFIFQYYREEENGRGNFPPRFSGLQFPNYSSELNVNALELDDSALYLCASSPGQDLALRNEQYFGPGTRLTVT.

This clone has just a few counts. The chain employs TRBV7-3 and TRBJ2-1; 9 bases fit TRBD1. Trimming took 2 bases from V and 0 from J; bases not matched to a gene: 2. Germline lookup yields CDR1 SGHTA and CDR2 FQGTGA. This CDR3 comprises 16 residues. CDR3: CASSLAGQGSYNEQFF. DNA of the CDR3: TGTGCCAGCAGCTTAGCGGGACAGGGCTCCTACAATGAGCAGTTCTTC.

This chain joins TRBV7-2 and TRBJ2-1, with a tentative D call TRBD2 (6 bases). CDR1 and CDR2 from the germline V gene are SGHTA and FQGNSA. This CDR3 has 14 residues. The V end was cut by 7 bases, the J end by 10 bases, with 20 bases between. In nucleotides, the CDR3 is TGTGCCAGCAACCCCGAGGGCGGGAAACGGGAGCAGTTCTTC. Protein: CASNPEGGKREQFF. Full variable domain (remainder filled in from reference TRBV7-2 and TRBJ2-1): GAGVSQSPSNKVTEKGKDVELRCDPISGHTALYWYRQSLGQGLEFLIYFQGNSAPDKSGLPSDRFSAERTGGSVSTLTIQRTQQEDSAVYLCASNPEGGKREQFFGPGTRLTVL.

This sequence joins TRBV7-3 and TRBJ2-1; the D call may be TRBD1 or TRBD2 (5 bases each). V was trimmed by 4 bases and J by 3 bases, leaving 13 bases between them. CDR3 length: 15 amino acids. Looked up from germline, CDR1 is SGHTA and CDR2 is FQGTGA. In DNA form, the CDR3 reads TGTGCCAGCAGCTCCTCCGGGACGGACTACAATGAGCAGTTCTTC. Protein product: CASSSSGTDYNEQFF.

The CDR3 sequence: CASSLEASGSLGNEQFF. CDR3 DNA: TGCGCCAGCAGCTTGGAGGCTAGCGGGAGCCTCGGCAATGAGCAGTTCTTC. The chain is built from TRBV5-1 and TRBJ2-1; 10 bases agree with TRBD2. This CDR3 has 17 residues. From germline, CDR1 is SGHRS and CDR2 YFSETQ. Germline trimming cut 0 bases from V and 6 bases from J; bases unmatched to any gene: 9.

The chain combines TRBV9 with TRBJ2-1; 9 bases map to TRBD2. Trimming cost V 2 bases and J 7 bases; bases outside gene matches: 4. This CDR3 has 14 amino acids. Germline V gene lookup returns CDR1 SGDLS and CDR2 YYNGEE. CDR3 bases: TGTGCCAGCAGCGTGCGGGGGGGATTTAATGAGCAGTTCTTC. The encoded protein is CASSVRGGFNEQFF.

The sample holds a few counts of this clone. The chain employs TRBV7-9 and TRBJ2-7; the D is unclear. Trimming removed 5 bases at V and 4 bases at J, with 12 bases between. CDR3 length: 13 amino acids. CDR1 and CDR2 (germline): SEHNR, FQNEAQ (reference sequence). The DNA for the CDR3 is TGTGCCAGCAGCGGCCCCGCCTCATACGAGCAGTACTTC. Translation gives CASSGPASYEQYF. The full variable domain, with the rest looked up from reference TRBV7-9 and TRBJ2-7, is DTGVSQNPRHKITKRGQNVTFRCDPISEHNRLYWYRQTLGQGPEFLTYFQNEAQLEKSRLLSDRFSAERPKGSFSTLEIQRTEQGDSAMYLCASSGPASYEQYFGPGTRLTVT.

The rearrangement uses TRBV27 and TRBJ1-6; the D is unclear. Trimming pared 4 bases from V and 0 bases from J, leaving 10 bases between. The CDR3 spans 16 residues. Germline CDR1 and CDR2: MNHEY and SMNVEV (reference sequence). The CDR3, as DNA: TGTGCCAGCAGTTGGGCAGTAAGCTCCTATAATTCACCCCTCCACTTT. Its translation: CASSWAVSSYNSPLHF.

The CDR3 DNA is TGTGCCAGCAGCTTAGTACTATATAGCAATCAGCCCCAGCATTTT. This encodes CASSLVLYSNQPQHF. The chain recombines TRBV7-2 with TRBJ1-5; no clear D. Deletions cut 1 base from V and 0 bases from J, with 7 bases between. Per germline, CDR1 SGHTA and CDR2 FQGNSA. There are 15 residues in the CDR3.

This sequence joins TRBV19 and TRBJ1-3; tentative D call: TRBD1 (5 bases). Looked up from germline, CDR1 is LNHDA and CDR2 is SQIVND (reference sequence). This CDR3 region has 16 residues. Trimming cost V 4 bases and J 0 bases, with 13 bases left between them. CDR3 coding DNA: TGTGCCAGTAGTAGGGGGACGGGAAGCTCTGGAAACACCATATATTTT. This gives the protein CASSRGTGSSGNTIYF.

The J gene is TRBJ2-7, the V gene TRBV5-1; 7 bases fit TRBD2. V dropped 1 base and J dropped 0; count of bases not matched to a gene: 4. CDR1 and CDR2 (germline): SGHRS, YFSETQ. The CDR3 consists of 15 residues. The CDR3 reads CASSLNGGSSYEQYF. The DNA of the CDR3 is TGCGCCAGCAGCTTGAACGGGGGGAGCTCCTACGAGCAGTACTTC. The whole variable domain, remainder taken from reference TRBV5-1 and TRBJ2-7, is KAGVTQTPRYLIKTRGQQVTLSCSPISGHRSVSWYQQTPGQGLQFLFEYFSETQRNKGNFPGRFSGRQFSNSRSEMNVSTLELGDSALYLCASSLNGGSSYEQYFGPGTRLTVT.

A single count supports this clone. One end of the junction fails to match germline, which may point to a read error. The chain couples TRBV19 to TRBJ2-7; 7 nucleotides match TRBD2. This CDR3 contains 14 residues. CDR1 and CDR2 from the germline V gene are LNHDA and SQIVND (reference sequence). This CDR3 reads CASSLETSPYEQYF. CDR3 DNA: TGTGCCAGTAGTTTAGAGACTAGCCCCTACGAGCAGTACTTC.

The chain uses TRBV27 and TRBJ2-1, with a possible D match to TRBD2 (6 bases). The CDR3 totals 16 residues. CDR1 is MNHEY and CDR2 is SMNVEV in the germline V gene (reference sequence). The V end lost 5 bases, the J end lost 0 bases, and 14 bases lay between the germline ends. The CDR3 bases are TGTGCCAGCAGTCTTAGCGGCGGTAGCTCCTACAATGAGCAGTTCTTC. This codes for CASSLSGGSSYNEQFF.

This clone occurred a few times. The rearrangement joins TRBV7-2 to TRBJ2-7; 7 bases align to TRBD1. Germline trimming cut 4 bases from V and 3 bases from J; bases unmatched to any gene: 3. This CDR3 region has 13 residues. Germline CDR1 is SGHTA and CDR2 is FQGNSA. This chain's CDR3 is CASSSSGGYEQYF. Written as DNA, the CDR3 is TGTGCCAGCAGCTCGTCAGGGGGCTACGAGCAGTACTTC.

CDR3 in amino acids: CASNPGTGATGELFF. CDR3 coding DNA: TGTGCCAGCAATCCCGGGACAGGGGCCACCGGGGAGCTGTTTTTT. The J gene is TRBJ2-2, the V gene TRBV6-6; TRBD1 matches at 10 bases. The V gene's germline CDR1 is MNHNY and CDR2 SVGAGI (reference sequence). CDR3 length: 15 amino acids. V was clipped by 7 bases and J by 4 bases; unmatched bases: 6.

The chain links TRBV11-3 to TRBJ2-2, with 8 bases matching TRBD1. The CDR3 has 16 residues. V lost 5 bases, J lost 7 bases, and 12 bases stayed unmatched. Germline values: CDR1 SGHNT, CDR2 YENEEA. Here the CDR3 reads CASSLRAGGSGGELFF. For the CDR3, the DNA is TGTGCCAGCAGCCTAAGGGCAGGGGGCAGCGGCGGGGAGCTGTTTTTT. The full variable domain, completed using reference TRBV11-3 and TRBJ2-2, is EAGVVQSPRYKIIEKKQPVAFWCNPISGHNTLYWYLQNLGQGPELLIRYENEEAVDDSQLPKDRFSAERLKGVDSTLKIQPAELGDSAVYLCASSLRAGGSGGELFFGEGSRLTVL.

The chain joins TRBV7-3 to TRBJ1-1; D is uncertain. The CDR3 consists of 14 residues. Germline V gene data show CDR1 as SGHTA and CDR2 as FQGTGA. Trimming removed 1 base from V and 1 base from J, with 7 bases in between. The CDR3 DNA reads as TGTGCCAGCAGCTTAAATGATGCGAACACTGAAGCTTTCTTT. Its translation: CASSLNDANTEAFF.